This TCR beta chain was identified during a study of STAT5B mutations in CD4+ large granular lymphocyte leukemia. Control samples were healthy donors' buffy coats. Only a few counts were recorded for this clone. Its antigen is undetermined. Overall study results and limits: CD4-sorted patient repertoires seemed more clonal than healthy CD4+ repertoires.

Germline-derived CDR1 and CDR2 are LNHDA and SQIVND (reference sequence). This CDR3 is built from 13 residues. V lost 5 bases and J 7 bases, leaving 14 bases between the germline ends. The assay was run at survey level. The protocol was immunoSEQ multiplex PCR, while the TCRdb copy is restricted to in-frame clones and leaves out a portion. The table lists 30,000 to 40,000 clones, less than 80% of them singletons. The material sequenced was CD4+ T cells from blood buffy coats. The clonotype was recovered from a human donor in good health. The chain couples TRBV19 to TRBJ1-1, with D possibly matching TRBD1 (5 bases). In nucleotides, the CDR3 is TGTGCCAGTAGTCGTCCCCCGGGACTTGAAGCTTTCTTT. This codes for CASSRPPGLEAFF.